The entry that follows covers one T cell receptor (beta chain) sequence. Its specificity is unknown. This entry belongs to a study of cytomegalovirus exposure and HLA in healthy donors. Per germline, CDR1 SGDLS and CDR2 YYNGEE. With 0 bases removed from V and 0 bases from J, the gap between germline ends came to 9 bases. This CDR3 region has 15 residues. Study-wide results and limits: In an earlier analysis, productive rearrangement rates for most beta V segments clustered near 87% or 30%. Many donors shared some public TCRs, even though most TCR sequences were rare. The authors later found HLA-associated TCR beta chains more clonally expanded than equally common others.

The PCR used 60 Vbeta and 13 Jbeta primers. Profiling relied on immunoSEQ multiplex PCR, and the TCRdb table lists in-frame clones only, not all of them. In total, the table holds 20,000 to 25,000 clones. This clonotype originated in a man in his 60s in good health and CMV-seropositive. This sequence joins TRBV9 and TRBJ1-2, with D maybe TRBD1 (5 bases). The sequenced material came from PBMCs. The DNA of the CDR3 is TGTGCCAGCAGCGTAGAGGGGAATACTAACTATGGCTACACCTTC. This gives the protein CASSVEGNTNYGYTF.